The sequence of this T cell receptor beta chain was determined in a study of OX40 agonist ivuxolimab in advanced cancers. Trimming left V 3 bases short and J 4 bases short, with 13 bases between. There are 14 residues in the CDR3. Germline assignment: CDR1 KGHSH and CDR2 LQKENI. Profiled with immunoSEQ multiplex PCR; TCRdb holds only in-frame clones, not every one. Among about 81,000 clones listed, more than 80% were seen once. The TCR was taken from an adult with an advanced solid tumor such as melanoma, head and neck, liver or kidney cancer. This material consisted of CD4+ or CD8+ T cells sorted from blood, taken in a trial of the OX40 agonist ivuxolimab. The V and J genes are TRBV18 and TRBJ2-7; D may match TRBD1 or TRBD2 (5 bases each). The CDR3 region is CASSPTGTPYEQYF. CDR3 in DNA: TGTGCCAGCTCACCTACCGGGACCCCATACGAGCAGTACTTC.